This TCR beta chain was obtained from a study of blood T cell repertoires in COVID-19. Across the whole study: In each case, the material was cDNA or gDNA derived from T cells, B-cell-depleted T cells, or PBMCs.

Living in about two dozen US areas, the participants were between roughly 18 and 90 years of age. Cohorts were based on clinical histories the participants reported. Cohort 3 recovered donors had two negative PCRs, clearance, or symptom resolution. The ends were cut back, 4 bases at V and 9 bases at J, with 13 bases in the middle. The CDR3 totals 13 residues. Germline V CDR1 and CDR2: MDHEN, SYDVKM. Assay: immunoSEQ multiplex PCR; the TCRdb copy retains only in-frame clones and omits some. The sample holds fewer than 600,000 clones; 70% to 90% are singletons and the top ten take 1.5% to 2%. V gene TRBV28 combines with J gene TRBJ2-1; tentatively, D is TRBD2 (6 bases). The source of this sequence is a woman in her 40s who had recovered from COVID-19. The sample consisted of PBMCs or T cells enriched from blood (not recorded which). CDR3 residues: CASSSGAFGEQFF. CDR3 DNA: TGTGCCAGCAGTTCGGGAGCTTTTGGTGAGCAGTTCTTC.